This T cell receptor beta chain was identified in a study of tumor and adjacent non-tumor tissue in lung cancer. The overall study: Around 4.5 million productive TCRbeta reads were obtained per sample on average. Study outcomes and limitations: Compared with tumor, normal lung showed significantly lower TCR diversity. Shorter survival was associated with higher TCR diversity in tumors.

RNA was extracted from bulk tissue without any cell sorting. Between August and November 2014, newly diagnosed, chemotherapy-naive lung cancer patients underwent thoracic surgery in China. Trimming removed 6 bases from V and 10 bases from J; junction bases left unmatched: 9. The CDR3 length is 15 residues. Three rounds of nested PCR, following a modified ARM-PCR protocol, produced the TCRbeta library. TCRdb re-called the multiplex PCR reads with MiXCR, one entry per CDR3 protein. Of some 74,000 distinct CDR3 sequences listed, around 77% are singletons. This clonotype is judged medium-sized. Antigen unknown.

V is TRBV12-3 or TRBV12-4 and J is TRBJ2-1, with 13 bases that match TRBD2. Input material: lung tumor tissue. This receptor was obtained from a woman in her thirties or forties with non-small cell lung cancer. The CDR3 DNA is TGTGCCAGCAGCCCTACTAGCGGGAGGGCCAGGGAGCAGTTCTTC. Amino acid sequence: CASSPTSGRAREQFF.